This is a list of T cell receptor beta chains from one sample in a study of blood T cell repertoires in COVID-19. Assay used: immunoSEQ multiplex PCR; TCRdb lists only in-frame clones, some missing. The top ten clones hold about 5.8% of a sample with 160,000 or so clones, 81% of them seen once. What was sequenced was PBMCs or T cells enriched from blood (not recorded which). These receptors were obtained from a woman in her thirties or forties with acute COVID-19. Each CDR3 is given with its conserved first and last residue. A D gene is named only where the DNA matches it firmly. Some rows have no size entry. The others give once, few or many, or a class for an expanded clone.

clone size: few
J gene: TRBJ2-3
V gene: TRBV18
D gene: TRBD1
CDR3 protein: CASHKQGQGTDTQYF
CDR3 DNA: TGTGCCAGCCACAAACAGGGGCAGGGGACGGATACGCAGTATTTT

clone size: .
J gene: TRBJ1-5
V gene: TRBV18
D gene: TRBD1
CDR3 protein: CASSPGQGRGDQPQHF
CDR3 DNA: TGTGCCAGCTCACCAGGACAGGGTCGGGGGGATCAGCCCCAGCATTTT

clone size: .
J gene: TRBJ2-7
V gene: TRBV4-2
D gene: TRBD2
CDR3 protein: CASSVGGSRLAGYEQYF
CDR3 DNA: TGTGCCAGCAGCGTCGGGGGGAGCCGGCTAGCGGGCTACGAGCAGTACTTC

clone size: once
J gene: TRBJ2-3
V gene: TRBV29-1
D gene: TRBD1
CDR3 protein: CSVEGAGGPLDTQYF
CDR3 DNA: TGCAGCGTTGAAGGGGCAGGGGGACCTCTAGATACGCAGTATTTT

clone size: .
J gene: TRBJ2-1
V gene: TRBV9
D gene: TRBD2
CDR3 protein: CASSVGLAGVYNEQFF
CDR3 DNA: TGTGCCAGCAGCGTGGGACTAGCGGGAGTATACAATGAGCAGTTCTTC

clone size: .
J gene: TRBJ1-3
V gene: TRBV11-3
D gene: TRBD1
CDR3 protein: CASSLQGAFGNTIYF
CDR3 DNA: TGTGCCAGCAGCTTACAGGGGGCGTTCGGAAACACCATATATTTT

clone size: once
J gene: TRBJ2-5
V gene: TRBV7-9
D gene: TRBD1
CDR3 protein: CASSTTRQGKETQYF
CDR3 DNA: TGTGCCAGCAGCACCACTCGACAGGGAAAAGAGACCCAGTACTTC

clone size: .
J gene: TRBJ2-1
V gene: TRBV18
D gene: TRBD2
CDR3 protein: CASSPRDSGSREQFF
CDR3 DNA: TGTGCCAGCTCACCACGGGATAGCGGGAGCCGCGAGCAGTTCTTC

clone size: .
J gene: TRBJ2-2
V gene: TRBV4-2
D gene: .
CDR3 protein: CASSQLEGTNTGELFF
CDR3 DNA: TGTGCCAGCAGTCAACTGGAGGGGACGAACACCGGGGAGCTGTTTTTT

clone size: once
J gene: TRBJ2-1
V gene: TRBV2
D gene: .
CDR3 protein: CASSALSYNEQFF
CDR3 DNA: TGTGCCAGCAGTGCGCTCAGCTACAATGAGCAGTTCTTC

clone size: .
J gene: TRBJ2-7
V gene: TRBV10-3
D gene: TRBD2
CDR3 protein: CAISAASGRGSSYEQYF
CDR3 DNA: TGTGCCATCAGTGCCGCTAGCGGGAGGGGGAGCTCCTACGAGCAGTACTTC

clone size: few
J gene: TRBJ1-4
V gene: TRBV5-6
D gene: TRBD1
CDR3 protein: CASSWDREEKLFF
CDR3 DNA: TGTGCCAGCAGCTGGGACAGGGAAGAAAAACTGTTTTTT

clone size: .
J gene: TRBJ2-1
V gene: TRBV11-1
D gene: TRBD2
CDR3 protein: CASSRSGSYNEQFF
CDR3 DNA: TGTGCCAGCAGCCGTAGCGGGTCCTACAATGAGCAGTTCTTC

clone size: .
J gene: TRBJ2-3
V gene: TRBV29-1
D gene: TRBD2
CDR3 protein: CSVEAPTSGYTDTQYF
CDR3 DNA: TGCAGCGTTGAAGCCCCGACTAGCGGTTACACAGATACGCAGTATTTT

clone size: .
J gene: TRBJ2-3
V gene: TRBV20-1
D gene: TRBD2
CDR3 protein: CSASAVSGTITDTQYF
CDR3 DNA: TGCAGTGCTAGTGCGGTTAGCGGGACAATCACAGATACGCAGTATTTT

clone size: .
J gene: TRBJ2-6
V gene: TRBV19
D gene: TRBD1
CDR3 protein: CASRNRGVLKTGANVLTF
CDR3 DNA: TGTGCCAGTAGGAACAGGGGGGTCCTCAAAACTGGGGCCAACGTCCTGACTTTC

clone size: .
J gene: TRBJ1-2
V gene: TRBV18
D gene: .
CDR3 protein: CASSPSANYGYTF
CDR3 DNA: TGTGCCAGCTCACCCTCAGCTAACTATGGCTACACCTTC

clone size: .
J gene: TRBJ2-5
V gene: TRBV2
D gene: TRBD2
CDR3 protein: CASKTSVPETQYF
CDR3 DNA: TGTGCCAGCAAAACTAGCGTCCCTGAGACCCAGTACTTC

clone size: .
J gene: TRBJ2-1
V gene: TRBV6-1
D gene: .
CDR3 protein: CASSGRLPGGYNEQFF
CDR3 DNA: TGTGCCAGCAGTGGAAGGCTCCCGGGTGGCTACAATGAGCAGTTCTTC

clone size: .
J gene: TRBJ1-1
V gene: TRBV2
D gene: TRBD1
CDR3 protein: CASSGGTGRTEAFF
CDR3 DNA: TGTGCCAGCAGTGGGGGGACAGGGAGGACTGAAGCTTTCTTT

clone size: .
J gene: TRBJ2-3
V gene: TRBV12-5
D gene: .
CDR3 protein: CASGSAGGGTDTQYF
CDR3 DNA: TGTGCTAGTGGTTCCGCCGGGGGTGGAACAGATACGCAGTATTTT

clone size: .
J gene: TRBJ2-5
V gene: TRBV5-4
D gene: TRBD2
CDR3 protein: CASSLAPAGGPETQYF
CDR3 DNA: TGTGCCAGCAGCTTGGCCCCCGCGGGAGGACCAGAGACCCAGTACTTC

clone size: .
J gene: TRBJ2-2
V gene: TRBV5-1
D gene: .
CDR3 protein: CASSLGALTGELFF
CDR3 DNA: TGCGCCAGCAGCTTGGGGGCTCTCACCGGGGAGCTGTTTTTT

clone size: .
J gene: TRBJ2-3
V gene: TRBV5-1
D gene: TRBD2
CDR3 protein: CASSLLAAGGYTDTQYF
CDR3 DNA: TGCGCCAGCAGCTTGCTGGCGGCGGGAGGATACACAGATACGCAGTATTTT

clone size: .
J gene: TRBJ2-2
V gene: TRBV3-1/TRBV3-2
D gene: TRBD2
CDR3 protein: CASSLQGLAGGNTGELFF
CDR3 DNA: TGTGCCAGCAGCCTTCAAGGACTAGCGGGAGGGAACACCGGGGAGCTGTTTTTT

clone size: .
J gene: TRBJ2-7
V gene: TRBV12-3/TRBV12-4
D gene: .
CDR3 protein: CASSFGLSQYF
CDR3 DNA: TGTGCCAGCAGTTTCGGACTTTCCCAGTACTTC

clone size: .
J gene: TRBJ1-1
V gene: TRBV7-9
D gene: .
CDR3 protein: CASSRGQKTAF
CDR3 DNA: TGTGCCAGCAGCCGGGGACAAAAGACGGCCTTT

clone size: .
J gene: TRBJ2-2
V gene: TRBV11-1
D gene: .
CDR3 protein: CASSLVRSTGELFF
CDR3 DNA: TGTGCCAGCAGCTTAGTCCGTAGCACCGGGGAGCTGTTTTTT

clone size: .
J gene: TRBJ1-2
V gene: TRBV6-5
D gene: .
CDR3 protein: CASSYGGGYGYTF
CDR3 DNA: TGTGCCAGCAGTTACGGCGGTGGATATGGCTACACCTTC

clone size: .
J gene: TRBJ1-2
V gene: TRBV12-3/TRBV12-4
D gene: .
CDR3 protein: CASSLRRVYGYTF
CDR3 DNA: TGTGCCAGCAGTTTAAGGAGGGTCTATGGCTACACCTTC

clone size: .
J gene: TRBJ2-2
V gene: TRBV5-1
D gene: TRBD1
CDR3 protein: CASSSDRGDTGELFF
CDR3 DNA: TGCGCCAGCAGTTCCGACAGGGGGGACACCGGGGAGCTGTTTTTT

clone size: .
J gene: TRBJ1-3
V gene: TRBV5-1
D gene: .
CDR3 protein: CASSLAGQGYGNTIYF
CDR3 DNA: TGCGCCAGCAGCTTGGCAGGCCAGGGATATGGAAACACCATATATTTT

clone size: once
J gene: TRBJ1-2
V gene: TRBV6-5
D gene: TRBD1
CDR3 protein: CASSPRTGRDGYTF
CDR3 DNA: TGTGCCAGCAGTCCCCGGACAGGGCGGGATGGCTACACCTTC

clone size: .
J gene: TRBJ1-2
V gene: TRBV18
D gene: .
CDR3 protein: CASSPLTGPEGGYTF
CDR3 DNA: TGTGCCAGCTCACCCCTGACAGGCCCCGAGGGTGGCTACACCTTC

clone size: .
J gene: TRBJ2-1
V gene: TRBV11-2
D gene: TRBD2
CDR3 protein: CASSTPGLEVNEQFF
CDR3 DNA: TGTGCCAGCAGCACCCCGGGACTAGAAGTCAATGAGCAGTTCTTC

clone size: .
J gene: TRBJ1-2
V gene: TRBV5-4
D gene: TRBD1
CDR3 protein: CASSEDRGPYGYTF
CDR3 DNA: TGTGCCAGCAGCGAAGACAGGGGACCCTATGGCTACACCTTC

clone size: .
J gene: TRBJ1-6
V gene: TRBV5-1
D gene: .
CDR3 protein: CASSKEYNNSPLHF
CDR3 DNA: TGCGCCAGCAGTAAGGAGTATAATAATTCACCCCTCCACTTT

clone size: .
J gene: TRBJ2-1
V gene: TRBV6-6
D gene: TRBD2
CDR3 protein: CAMQAGTYNEQFF
CDR3 DNA: TGTGCCATGCAAGCGGGAACCTACAATGAGCAGTTCTTC

clone size: .
J gene: TRBJ1-4
V gene: TRBV6-5
D gene: .
CDR3 protein: CASSYGGTNEKLFF
CDR3 DNA: TGTGCCAGCAGTTACGGGGGGACTAATGAAAAACTGTTTTTT

clone size: .
J gene: TRBJ1-2
V gene: TRBV6-1
D gene: TRBD1
CDR3 protein: CASSEDGTGLPYGYTF
CDR3 DNA: TGTGCCAGCAGTGAAGACGGGACAGGGCTGCCCTATGGCTACACCTTC

clone size: .
J gene: TRBJ1-2
V gene: TRBV15
D gene: .
CDR3 protein: CATSRESPQGRVNGYTF
CDR3 DNA: TGTGCCACCAGCAGAGAATCCCCCCAGGGGAGGGTGAATGGCTACACCTTC

clone size: .
J gene: TRBJ1-5
V gene: TRBV6-5
D gene: .
CDR3 protein: CASSYPGNQPQHF
CDR3 DNA: TGTGCCAGCAGTTACCCGGGCAATCAGCCCCAGCATTTT

clone size: .
J gene: TRBJ2-3
V gene: TRBV10-1
D gene: .
CDR3 protein: CASSDSGLALPADTQYF
CDR3 DNA: TGCGCCAGCAGTGATAGTGGTCTAGCCCTGCCGGCAGATACGCAGTATTTT

clone size: many
J gene: TRBJ1-2
V gene: TRBV5-5
D gene: TRBD1
CDR3 protein: CASSLTGANYGYTF
CDR3 DNA: TGTGCCAGCAGCTTAACAGGGGCTAACTATGGCTACACCTTC

clone size: .
J gene: TRBJ1-2
V gene: TRBV29-1
D gene: TRBD1
CDR3 protein: CSGRQGNGYTF
CDR3 DNA: TGCAGCGGAAGACAGGGTAATGGCTACACCTTC